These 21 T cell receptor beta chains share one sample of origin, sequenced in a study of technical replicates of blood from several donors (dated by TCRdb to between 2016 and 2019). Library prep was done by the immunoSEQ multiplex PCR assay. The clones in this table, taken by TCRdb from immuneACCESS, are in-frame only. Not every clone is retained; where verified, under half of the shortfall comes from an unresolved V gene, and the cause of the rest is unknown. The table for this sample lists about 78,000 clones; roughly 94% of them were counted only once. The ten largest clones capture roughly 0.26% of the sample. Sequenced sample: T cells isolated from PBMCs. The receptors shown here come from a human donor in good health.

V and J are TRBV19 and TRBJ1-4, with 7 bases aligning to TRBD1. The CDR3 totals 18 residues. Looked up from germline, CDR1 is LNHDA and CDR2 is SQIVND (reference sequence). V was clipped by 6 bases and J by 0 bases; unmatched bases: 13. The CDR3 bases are TGTGCCAGTAGGAGGGCGGGACAGAGTTTCGCAACTAATGAAAAACTGTTTTTT. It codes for CASRRAGQSFATNEKLFF.

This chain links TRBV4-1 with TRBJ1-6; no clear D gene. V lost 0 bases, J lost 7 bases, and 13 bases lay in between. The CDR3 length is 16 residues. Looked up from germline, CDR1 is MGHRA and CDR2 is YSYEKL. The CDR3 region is CASSQDTRPLNSPLHF. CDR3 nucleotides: TGCGCCAGCAGCCAAGATACGCGGCCTCTAAATTCACCCCTCCACTTT.

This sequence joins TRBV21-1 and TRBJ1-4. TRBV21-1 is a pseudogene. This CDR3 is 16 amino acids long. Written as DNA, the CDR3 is TGTGCCAGCAGCAAGCGGGGGACTCCTGGGAAGGAAAAACTGTTTTTT. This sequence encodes CASSKRGTPGKEKLFF.

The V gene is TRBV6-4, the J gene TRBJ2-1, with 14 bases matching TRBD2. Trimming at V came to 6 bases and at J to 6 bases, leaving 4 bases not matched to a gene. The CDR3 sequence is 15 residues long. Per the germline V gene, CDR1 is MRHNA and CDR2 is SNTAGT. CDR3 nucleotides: TGTGCCAGCAGCGCCGGGACTAGCGGGAGCAATGAGCAGTTCTTC. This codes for CASSAGTSGSNEQFF.

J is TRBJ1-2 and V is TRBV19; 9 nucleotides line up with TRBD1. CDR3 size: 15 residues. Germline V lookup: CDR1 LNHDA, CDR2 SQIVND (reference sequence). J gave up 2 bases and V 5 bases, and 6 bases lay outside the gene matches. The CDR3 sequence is CASSAGTGWNYGYTF. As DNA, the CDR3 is TGTGCCAGTAGTGCCGGGACAGGGTGGAACTATGGCTACACCTTC. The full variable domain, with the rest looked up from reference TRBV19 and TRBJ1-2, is DGGITQSPKYLFRKEGQNVTLSCEQNLNHDAMYWYRQDPGQGLRLIYYSQIVNDFQKGDIAEGYSVSREKKESFPLTVTSAQKNPTAFYLCASSAGTGWNYGYTFGSGTRLTVV.

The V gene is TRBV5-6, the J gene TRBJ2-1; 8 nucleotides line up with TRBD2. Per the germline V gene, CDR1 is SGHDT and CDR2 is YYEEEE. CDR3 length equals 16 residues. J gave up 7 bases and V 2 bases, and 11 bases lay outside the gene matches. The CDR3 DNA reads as TGTGCCAGCAGCTTTATCCGGGGGGGCCTATATAATGAGCAGTTCTTC. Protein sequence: CASSFIRGGLYNEQFF. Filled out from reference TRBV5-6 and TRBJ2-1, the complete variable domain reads DAGVTQSPTHLIKTRGQQVTLRCSPKSGHDTVSWYQQALGQGPQFIFQYYEEEERQRGNFPDRFSGHQFPNYSSELNVNALLLGDSALYLCASSFIRGGLYNEQFFGPGTRLTVL.

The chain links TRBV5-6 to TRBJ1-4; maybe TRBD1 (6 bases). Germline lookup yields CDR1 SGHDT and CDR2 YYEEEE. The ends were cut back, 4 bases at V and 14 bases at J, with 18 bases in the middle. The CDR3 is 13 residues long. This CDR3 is CASSLGGHEVLFF. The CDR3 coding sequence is TGTGCCAGCAGCCTCGGGGGGCACGAAGTTCTGTTTTTT.

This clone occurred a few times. DNA of the CDR3: TGTGCCAGTAGTGTCGGACTTGGTTCGGTCTACGAGCAGTACTTC. Translating it yields CASSVGLGSVYEQYF. The rearrangement links TRBV19 to TRBJ2-7, with D possibly being TRBD2 (5 bases). CDR1 and CDR2 (germline): LNHDA, SQIVND (reference sequence). The V end lost 5 bases, the J end lost 3 bases, and 17 bases lay between the germline ends. This CDR3 contains 15 residues.

The CDR3 nucleotides read TGCGCCAGCAGCTTGGAGGCGGGAGAGACCCAGTACTTC. Encoded protein: CASSLEAGETQYF. The chain is built from TRBV5-1 and TRBJ2-5, with TRBD2 as a possible D gene (5 bases). Germline CDR1 SGHRS, CDR2 YFSETQ. Trimming took 0 bases from V and 4 from J, leaving 7 bases between them. The CDR3 loop spans 13 amino acids.

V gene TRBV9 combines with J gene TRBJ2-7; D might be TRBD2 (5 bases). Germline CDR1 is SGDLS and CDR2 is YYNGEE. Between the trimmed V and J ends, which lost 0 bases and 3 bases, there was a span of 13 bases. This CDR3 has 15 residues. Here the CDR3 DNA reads TGTGCCAGCAGCGTAGAGCCAGCGGCCCACTACGAGCAGTACTTC. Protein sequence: CASSVEPAAHYEQYF.

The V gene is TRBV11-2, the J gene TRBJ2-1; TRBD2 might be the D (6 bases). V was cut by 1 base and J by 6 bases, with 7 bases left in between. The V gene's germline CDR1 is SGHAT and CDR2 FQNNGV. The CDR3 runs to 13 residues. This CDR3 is CASSLVLANEQFF. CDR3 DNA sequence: TGTGCCAGCAGCTTAGTACTAGCCAATGAGCAGTTCTTC.

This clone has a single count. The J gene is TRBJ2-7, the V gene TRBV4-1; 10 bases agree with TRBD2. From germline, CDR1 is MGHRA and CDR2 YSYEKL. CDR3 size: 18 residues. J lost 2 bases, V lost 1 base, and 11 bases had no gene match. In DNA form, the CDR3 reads TGCGCCAGCAGCCAAGCCCCCATTACTAGCGGGATTACCTACGAGCAGTACTTC. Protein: CASSQAPITSGITYEQYF.

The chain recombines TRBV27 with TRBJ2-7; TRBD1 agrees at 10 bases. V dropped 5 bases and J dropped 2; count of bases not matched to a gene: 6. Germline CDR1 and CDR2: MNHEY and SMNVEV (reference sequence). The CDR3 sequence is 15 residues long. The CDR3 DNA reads TGTGCCAGCAGTATCGGGACAGGGGCGGCCTACGAGCAGTACTTC. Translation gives CASSIGTGAAYEQYF.

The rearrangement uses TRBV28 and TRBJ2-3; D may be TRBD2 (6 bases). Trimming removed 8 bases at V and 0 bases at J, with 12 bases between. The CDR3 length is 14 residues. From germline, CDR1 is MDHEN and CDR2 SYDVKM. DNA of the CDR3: TGTGCCAGCGGGGGGTCCTACAGCACAGATACGCAGTATTTT. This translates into CASGGSYSTDTQYF.

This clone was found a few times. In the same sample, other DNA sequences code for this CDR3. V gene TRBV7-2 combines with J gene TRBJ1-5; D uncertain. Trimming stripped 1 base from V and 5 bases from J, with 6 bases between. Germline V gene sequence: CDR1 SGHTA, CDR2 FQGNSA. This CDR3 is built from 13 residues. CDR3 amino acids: CASSLERDQPQHF. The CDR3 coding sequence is TGTGCCAGCAGCTTAGAGAGGGATCAGCCCCAGCATTTT.

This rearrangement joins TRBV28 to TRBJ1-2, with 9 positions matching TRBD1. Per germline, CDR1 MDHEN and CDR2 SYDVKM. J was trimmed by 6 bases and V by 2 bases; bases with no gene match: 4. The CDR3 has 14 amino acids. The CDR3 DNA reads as TGTGCCAGCAGTTTAGACAGGGGGTCTCATGGCTACACCTTC. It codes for CASSLDRGSHGYTF.

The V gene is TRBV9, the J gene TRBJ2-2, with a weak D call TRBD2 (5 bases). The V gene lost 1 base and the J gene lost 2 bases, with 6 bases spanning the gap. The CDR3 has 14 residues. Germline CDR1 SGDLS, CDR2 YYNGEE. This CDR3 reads CASSVSGNTGELFF. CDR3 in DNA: TGTGCCAGCAGCGTAAGCGGTAACACCGGGGAGCTGTTTTTT.

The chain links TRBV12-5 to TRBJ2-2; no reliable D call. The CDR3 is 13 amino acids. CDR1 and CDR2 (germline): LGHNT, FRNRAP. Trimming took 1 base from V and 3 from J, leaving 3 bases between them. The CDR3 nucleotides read TGTGCTAGTGGTTTGGCCTACACCGGGGAGCTGTTTTTT. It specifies CASGLAYTGELFF.

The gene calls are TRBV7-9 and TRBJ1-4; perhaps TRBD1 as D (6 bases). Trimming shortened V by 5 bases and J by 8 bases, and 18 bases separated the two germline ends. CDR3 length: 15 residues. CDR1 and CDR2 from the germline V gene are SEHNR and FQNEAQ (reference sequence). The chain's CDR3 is CASSGPGQRGEKLFF. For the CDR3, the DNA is TGTGCCAGCAGCGGTCCTGGGCAAAGGGGGGAAAAACTGTTTTTT.

The CDR3 sequence is CASSRGGYEQYF. CDR3 nucleotides: TGTGCCAGCAGCCGCGGGGGCTACGAGCAGTACTTC. The genes are TRBV5-4 and TRBJ2-7, with 7 bases matching TRBD2. The length of the CDR3 is 12 residues. Unmatched junction bases numbered 1, after V lost 4 bases and J lost 3 bases. Looked up from germline, CDR1 is SGHNT and CDR2 is YYREEE (reference sequence).

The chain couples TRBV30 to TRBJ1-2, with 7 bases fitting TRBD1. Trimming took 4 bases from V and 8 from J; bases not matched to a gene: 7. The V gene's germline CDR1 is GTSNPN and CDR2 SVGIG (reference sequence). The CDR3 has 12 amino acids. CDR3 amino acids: CAWITGAEGYTF. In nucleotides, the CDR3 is TGTGCCTGGATTACAGGGGCGGAGGGCTACACCTTC. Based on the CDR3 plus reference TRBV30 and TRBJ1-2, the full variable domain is SQTIHQWPATLVQPVGSPLSLECTVEGTSNPNLYWYRQAAGRGLQLLFYSVGIGQISSEVPQNLSASRPQDRQFILSSKKLLLSDSGFYLCAWITGAEGYTFGSGTRLTVV.